These 20 T cell receptor beta chains came from one sample sequenced in a study of shared clonotypes between healthy human individuals. The protocol was immunoSEQ multiplex PCR, while the TCRdb copy is restricted to in-frame clones and leaves out a portion. The sample shows roughly 1 million clones, 78% of them seen only once. Sequencing was performed on memory CD4+ T cells from PBMCs. As for subset: CD45RA-negative fraction. The receptors were sampled from a man between 18 and 29 years old in good health. Some clones in this sample may be carry-over from other donors' samples.

The chain joins TRBV19 to TRBJ1-1; 7 nucleotides line up with TRBD1. The V and J ends lost 3 bases and 6 bases, in that order; junction bases with no gene match: 7. The CDR3 runs to 14 residues. The V gene's germline CDR1 is LNHDA and CDR2 SQIVND (reference sequence). The CDR3 nucleotides read TGTGCCAGTAGTATCAGGGGGGAAAATGCTGAAGCTTTCTTT. Its translation: CASSIRGENAEAFF.

This clone was counted between two and nine times. This CDR3 is CASSRWEGAYNEQFF. The CDR3 DNA reads as TGCGCCAGCAGCCGGTGGGAGGGGGCCTACAATGAGCAGTTCTTC. The chain has TRBV5-1 and TRBJ2-1; tentatively, D is TRBD2 (7 bases). V was clipped by 4 bases and J by 2 bases, with 13 bases between them. This CDR3 is built from 15 residues. Germline V gene lookup returns CDR1 SGHRS and CDR2 YFSETQ.

The chain links TRBV6-5 to TRBJ2-7; weak D call: TRBD2 (6 bases). This CDR3 has 15 amino acids. V lost 6 bases and J 3 bases, leaving 18 bases between the germline ends. Germline values: CDR1 MNHEY, CDR2 SVGAGI. For the CDR3, the DNA is TGTGCCAGCAGCCCCCAGCTAGCGACTAACTACGAGCAGTACTTC. Translation gives CASSPQLATNYEQYF.

The chain carries TRBV27 and TRBJ1-1; 7 bases agree with TRBD1. This CDR3 is 15 amino acids long. Germline-derived CDR1 and CDR2 are MNHEY and SMNVEV (reference sequence). Germline trimming cut 2 bases from V and 4 bases from J; bases unmatched to any gene: 7. The CDR3 region is CASSLRGDRVTEAFF. The CDR3 region has the DNA TGTGCCAGCAGTTTAAGAGGCGACAGGGTCACTGAAGCTTTCTTT.

This chain links TRBV5-1 with TRBJ1-1; a possible D gene is TRBD1 (6 bases). This CDR3 comprises 17 residues. Germline V gene data show CDR1 as SGHRS and CDR2 as YFSETQ. V was clipped by 4 bases and J by 5 bases, with 24 bases between them. CDR3 sequence: CASSRGPTGTQGTEAFF. The CDR3 DNA follows: TGCGCCAGCAGCCGGGGGCCGACGGGAACCCAGGGTACTGAAGCTTTCTTT.

The V gene is TRBV30, the J gene TRBJ2-2; D may be TRBD2 (5 bases). Trimming left V 3 bases short and J 1 base short, with 9 bases between. Germline loops: CDR1 GTSNPN, CDR2 SVGIG (reference sequence). CDR3 length: 14 residues. The CDR3 is CAWRYGRNTGELFF. For the CDR3, the DNA is TGTGCCTGGAGGTATGGGAGGAACACCGGGGAGCTGTTTTTT. Supplemented by reference TRBV30 and TRBJ2-2, the full variable domain reads SQTIHQWPATLVQPVGSPLSLECTVEGTSNPNLYWYRQAAGRGLQLLFYSVGIGQISSEVPQNLSASRPQDRQFILSSKKLLLSDSGFYLCAWRYGRNTGELFFGEGSRLTVL.

V and J are TRBV5-6 and TRBJ2-3, with D possibly being TRBD2 (6 bases). CDR1 and CDR2 (germline): SGHDT, YYEEEE. With 4 bases removed from V and 2 bases from J, the gap between germline ends came to 8 bases. The CDR3 has 13 residues. DNA of the CDR3: TGTGCCAGCAGCCGGGACTTCACAGATACGCAGTATTTT. Residues: CASSRDFTDTQYF.

This rearrangement joins TRBV6-6 to TRBJ2-5, with TRBD2 matching 12 bases. V trimming: 5 bases; J trimming: 5 bases; junction bases outside the gene matches: 3. CDR3 length: 14 residues. The germline CDR1 and CDR2 sequences are MNHNY and SVGAGI (reference sequence). CDR3 DNA: TGTGCCAGCAGTCCTAGCGGGAGGGATGAGACCCAGTACTTC. Protein sequence: CASSPSGRDETQYF.

This clone was found a few times. The chain couples TRBV7-3 to TRBJ1-2; possible D gene TRBD1, 5 bases. The V gene lost 5 bases and the J gene lost 9 bases, with 16 bases spanning the gap. The length of the CDR3 is 13 residues. The germline CDR1 and CDR2 sequences are SGHTA and FQGTGA. The CDR3 DNA reads as TGTGCCAGCAGCCCAGGAGGGGTTAGTAGCTACACCTTC. Translated, it gives CASSPGGVSSYTF.

The chain recombines TRBV30 with TRBJ2-3; 12 bases agree with TRBD2. Germline loops: CDR1 GTSNPN, CDR2 SVGIG (reference sequence). The trim removed 4 bases at V and 2 bases at J, leaving 10 bases unmatched. This CDR3 is built from 17 residues. DNA of the CDR3: TGTGCCTGGACTACAACGCGGACTAGCGGGATCACAGATACGCAGTATTTT. The encoded protein is CAWTTTRTSGITDTQYF.

The V gene is TRBV27, the J gene TRBJ2-7; TRBD1 is a possible D gene (6 bases). CDR3 size: 15 residues. V lost 0 bases, J lost 4 bases, and 13 bases lay in between. CDR1 and CDR2 from the germline V gene are MNHEY and SMNVEV (reference sequence). In DNA form, the CDR3 reads TGTGCCAGCAGTTTATCGGCAGGGGAAGATTACGAGCAGTACTTC. Translated: CASSLSAGEDYEQYF.

The chain uses TRBV13 and TRBJ2-3, with TRBD2 identical over 8 bases. J was trimmed by 4 bases and V by 0 bases; bases with no gene match: 27. Germline CDR1 PRHDT, CDR2 FYEKMQ (reference sequence). The CDR3 contains 23 residues. In nucleotides, the CDR3 is TGTGCCAGCAGCTTAGGTTTCCTCAGTGACCCTGGTGCGGAGCGGGAGCCCCCAGATACGCAGTATTTT. It translates to CASSLGFLSDPGAEREPPDTQYF.

The chain couples TRBV7-2 to TRBJ2-3; 7 bases are a match to TRBD2. The length of the CDR3 is 18 residues. Trimming took 1 base from V and 2 from J; bases not matched to a gene: 12. Germline V gene data show CDR1 as SGHTA and CDR2 as FQGNSA. The CDR3, as DNA: TGTGCCAGCAGCTTAGTAGCGCCTAGCGGAAGCAACACAGATACGCAGTATTTT. It yields the protein CASSLVAPSGSNTDTQYF.

Remarks on this clone: Different DNA sequences within this sample yield the same CDR3. The chain has TRBV5-1 and TRBJ2-7, with D possibly being TRBD2 (5 bases). Per the germline V gene, CDR1 is SGHRS and CDR2 is YFSETQ. The CDR3 consists of 11 residues. The V end was cut by 5 bases, the J end by 2 bases, with 5 bases between. CDR3 sequence reads: CASREAYEQYF. The CDR3, as DNA: TGCGCCAGCAGGGAGGCCTACGAGCAGTACTTC.

V is TRBV5-1 and J is TRBJ2-3, with D maybe TRBD2 (7 bases). From germline, CDR1 is SGHRS and CDR2 YFSETQ. Trimming removed 4 bases at V and 5 bases at J, with 20 bases between. This CDR3 contains 16 residues. CDR3 protein: CASSRGASFSQDTQYF. The CDR3, as DNA: TGCGCCAGCAGCCGGGGGGCTAGCTTTTCCCAAGATACGCAGTATTTT.

This sequence joins TRBV7-9 and TRBJ2-7; 9 bases are shared with TRBD1. Germline V gives CDR1 SEHNR, CDR2 FQNEAQ (reference sequence). V lost 4 bases, J lost 2 bases, and 3 bases stayed unmatched. The CDR3 spans 14 residues. The CDR3 is CASSWDRVTYEQYF. In DNA, the CDR3 is TGTGCCAGCAGCTGGGACAGGGTAACCTACGAGCAGTACTTC.

The rearrangement uses TRBV5-1 and TRBJ2-1; D is unclear. CDR3 length: 14 residues. Trimming left V 3 bases short and J 2 bases short, with 9 bases between. Germline V CDR1 and CDR2: SGHRS, YFSETQ. The CDR3 DNA is TGCGCCAGCAGCTACCCTCTAGCCTACAATGAGCAGTTCTTC. It translates to CASSYPLAYNEQFF.

The genes are TRBV9 and TRBJ1-4, with unresolved D. This CDR3 contains 15 residues. With 4 bases removed from V and 0 bases from J, the gap between germline ends came to 10 bases. Germline V gene lookup returns CDR1 SGDLS and CDR2 YYNGEE. The CDR3 DNA reads TGTGCCAGCAGCTTCGGTAATCCAACTAATGAAAAACTGTTTTTT. It specifies CASSFGNPTNEKLFF.

This chain connects TRBV5-4 to TRBJ1-1; no clear D. V lost 7 bases and J lost 4, with 11 bases in between. Looked up from germline, CDR1 is SGHNT and CDR2 is YYREEE (reference sequence). This CDR3 spans 12 amino acids. The CDR3 here is CASGPGSTEAFF. DNA of the CDR3: TGTGCCAGCGGGCCGGGCAGCACTGAAGCTTTCTTT.

The rearrangement uses TRBV28 and TRBJ1-2; unclear D gene. The V gene's germline CDR1 is MDHEN and CDR2 SYDVKM. Trimming removed 4 bases from V and 12 bases from J, with 21 bases in between. This CDR3 comprises 14 residues. The CDR3 loop is CASSSPGVLDMHTF. CDR3 nucleotides: TGTGCCAGCAGTTCCCCCGGAGTCCTCGACATGCACACCTTC.